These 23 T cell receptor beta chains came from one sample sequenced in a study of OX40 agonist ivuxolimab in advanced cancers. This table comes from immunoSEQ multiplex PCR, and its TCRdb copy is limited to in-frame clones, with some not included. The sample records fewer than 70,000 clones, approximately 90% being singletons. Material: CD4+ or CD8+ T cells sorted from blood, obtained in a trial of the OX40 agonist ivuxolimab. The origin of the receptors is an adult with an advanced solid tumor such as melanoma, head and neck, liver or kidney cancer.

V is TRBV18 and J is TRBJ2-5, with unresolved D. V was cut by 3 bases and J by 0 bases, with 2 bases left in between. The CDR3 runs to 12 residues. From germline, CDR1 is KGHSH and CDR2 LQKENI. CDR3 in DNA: TGTGCCAGCTCACCGTACCAAGAGACCCAGTACTTC. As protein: CASSPYQETQYF.

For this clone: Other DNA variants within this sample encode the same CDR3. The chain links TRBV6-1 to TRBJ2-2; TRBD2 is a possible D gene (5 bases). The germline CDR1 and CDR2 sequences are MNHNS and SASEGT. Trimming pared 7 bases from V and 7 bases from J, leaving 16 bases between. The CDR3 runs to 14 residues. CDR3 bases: TGTGCCAGCACTCGTGGGCTAGCTGTCGGGGAGCTGTTTTTT. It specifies CASTRGLAVGELFF.

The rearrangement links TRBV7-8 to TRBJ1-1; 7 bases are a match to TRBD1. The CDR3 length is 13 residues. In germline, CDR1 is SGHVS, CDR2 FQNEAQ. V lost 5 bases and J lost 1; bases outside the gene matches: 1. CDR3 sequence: CASSRGRNTEAFF. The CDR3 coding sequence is TGTGCCAGCAGCAGGGGGCGGAACACTGAAGCTTTCTTT.

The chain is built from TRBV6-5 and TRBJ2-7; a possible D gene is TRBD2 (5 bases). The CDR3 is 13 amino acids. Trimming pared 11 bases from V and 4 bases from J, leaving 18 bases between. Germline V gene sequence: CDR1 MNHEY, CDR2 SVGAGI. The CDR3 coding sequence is TGTGCCTCAACCCCGGGGTTCGAGTACGAGCAGTACTTC. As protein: CASTPGFEYEQYF.

The CDR3 DNA sequence: TGTGCCAGCCGAAGGGGAGCGGGAGCCACAGATACGCAGTATTTT. This gives the protein CASRRGAGATDTQYF. This chain uses TRBV2 with TRBJ2-3, with TRBD2 identical over 8 bases. Germline assignment: CDR1 SNHLY and CDR2 FYNNEI. The CDR3 is made up of 15 amino acids. J lost 2 bases, V lost 8 bases, and 9 bases had no gene match.

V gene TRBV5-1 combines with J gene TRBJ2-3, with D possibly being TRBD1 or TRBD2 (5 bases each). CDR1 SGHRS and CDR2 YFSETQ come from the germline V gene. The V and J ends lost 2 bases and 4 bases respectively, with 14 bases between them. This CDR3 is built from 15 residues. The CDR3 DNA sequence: TGCGCCAGCAGCTTATTGGAGGTGGGGGCAGATACGCAGTATTTT. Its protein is CASSLLEVGADTQYF.

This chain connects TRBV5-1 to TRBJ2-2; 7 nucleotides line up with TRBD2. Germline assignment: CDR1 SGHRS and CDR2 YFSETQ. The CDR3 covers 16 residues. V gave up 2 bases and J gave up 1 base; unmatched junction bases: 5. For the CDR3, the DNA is TGCGCCAGCAGCTTTGATCTAGCGGTGAACACCGGGGAGCTGTTTTTT. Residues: CASSFDLAVNTGELFF.

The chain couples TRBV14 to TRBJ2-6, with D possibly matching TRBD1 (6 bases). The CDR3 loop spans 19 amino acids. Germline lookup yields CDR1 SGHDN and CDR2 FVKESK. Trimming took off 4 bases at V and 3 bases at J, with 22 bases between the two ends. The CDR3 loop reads CASSRTRDTSYLGANVLTF. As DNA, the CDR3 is TGTGCCAGCAGCCGGACCCGGGACACTTCCTATCTTGGGGCCAACGTCCTGACTTTC.

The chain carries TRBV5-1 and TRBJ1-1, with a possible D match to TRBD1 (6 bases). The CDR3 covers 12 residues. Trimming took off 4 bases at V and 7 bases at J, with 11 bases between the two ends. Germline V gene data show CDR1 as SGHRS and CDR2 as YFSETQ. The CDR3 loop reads CASSHGQSEAFF. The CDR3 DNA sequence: TGCGCCAGCAGCCACGGACAGAGTGAAGCTTTCTTT. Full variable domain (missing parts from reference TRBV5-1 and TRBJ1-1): KAGVTQTPRYLIKTRGQQVTLSCSPISGHRSVSWYQQTPGQGLQFLFEYFSETQRNKGNFPGRFSGRQFSNSRSEMNVSTLELGDSALYLCASSHGQSEAFFGQGTRLTVV.

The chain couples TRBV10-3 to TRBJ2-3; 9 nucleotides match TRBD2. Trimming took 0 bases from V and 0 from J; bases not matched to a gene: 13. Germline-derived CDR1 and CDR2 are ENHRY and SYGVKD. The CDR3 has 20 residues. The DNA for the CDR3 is TGTGCCATCAGTGAGTCGAGGGGGACTAGCCACCGAGCTAGCACAGATACGCAGTATTTT. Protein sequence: CAISESRGTSHRASTDTQYF.

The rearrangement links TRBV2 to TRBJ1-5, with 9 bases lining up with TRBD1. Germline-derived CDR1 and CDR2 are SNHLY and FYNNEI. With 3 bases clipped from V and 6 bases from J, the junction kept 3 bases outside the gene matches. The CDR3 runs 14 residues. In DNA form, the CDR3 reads TGTGCCAGCAGTGATAACAGGGGGCTTCAGCCCCAGCATTTT. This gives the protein CASSDNRGLQPQHF.

CDR3 amino acids: CASSYTRREARGEQYF. The CDR3 bases are TGTGCCAGCAGTTATACCCGGCGGGAGGCCCGGGGCGAGCAGTACTTC. The chain recombines TRBV6-5 with TRBJ2-7, with 8 bases that match TRBD2. The J segment lost 6 bases and the V segment lost 3 bases, leaving 13 bases of the junction unmatched. This CDR3 is 16 amino acids long. The germline gives CDR1 MNHEY, CDR2 SVGAGI.

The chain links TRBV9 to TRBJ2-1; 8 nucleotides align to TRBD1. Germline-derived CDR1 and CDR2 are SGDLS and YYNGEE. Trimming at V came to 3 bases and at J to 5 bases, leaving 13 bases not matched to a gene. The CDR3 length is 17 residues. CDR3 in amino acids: CASSAPGRDRSNNEQFF. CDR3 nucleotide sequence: TGTGCCAGCAGCGCACCGGGACGGGACAGGTCTAACAATGAGCAGTTCTTC.

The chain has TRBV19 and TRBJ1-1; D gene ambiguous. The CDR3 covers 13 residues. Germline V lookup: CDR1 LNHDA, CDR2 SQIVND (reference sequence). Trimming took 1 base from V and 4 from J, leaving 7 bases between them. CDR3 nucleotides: TGTGCCAGTAGTATAGGTAGGGCCACTGAAGCTTTCTTT. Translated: CASSIGRATEAFF.

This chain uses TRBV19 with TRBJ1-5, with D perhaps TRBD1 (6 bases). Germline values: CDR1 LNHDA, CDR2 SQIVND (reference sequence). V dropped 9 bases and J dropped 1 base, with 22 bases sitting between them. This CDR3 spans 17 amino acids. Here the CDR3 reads CASQALLGQYSNQPQHF. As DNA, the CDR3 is TGTGCCAGCCAAGCCCTTCTAGGACAGTACAGCAATCAGCCCCAGCATTTT. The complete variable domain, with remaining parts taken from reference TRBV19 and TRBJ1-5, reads DGGITQSPKYLFRKEGQNVTLSCEQNLNHDAMYWYRQDPGQGLRLIYYSQIVNDFQKGDIAEGYSVSREKKESFPLTVTSAQKNPTAFYLCASQALLGQYSNQPQHFGDGTRLSIL.

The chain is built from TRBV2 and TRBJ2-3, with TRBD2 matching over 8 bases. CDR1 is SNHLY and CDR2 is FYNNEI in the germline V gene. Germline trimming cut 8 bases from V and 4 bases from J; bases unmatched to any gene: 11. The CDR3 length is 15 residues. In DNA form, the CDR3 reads TGTGCCAGCTCCCCCGGGTTAGCGGGATCAGATACGCAGTATTTT. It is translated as CASSPGLAGSDTQYF.

As DNA, the CDR3 is TGCGCCAGCAGCTTGCGATTAGCGGAGAGCTACGAGCAGTACTTC. Translation: CASSLRLAESYEQYF. The chain links TRBV5-1 to TRBJ2-7, with D possibly being TRBD2 (6 bases). The V end lost 1 base, the J end lost 3 bases, and 14 bases lay between the germline ends. CDR1 and CDR2 from the germline V gene are SGHRS and YFSETQ. The CDR3 length is 15 residues.

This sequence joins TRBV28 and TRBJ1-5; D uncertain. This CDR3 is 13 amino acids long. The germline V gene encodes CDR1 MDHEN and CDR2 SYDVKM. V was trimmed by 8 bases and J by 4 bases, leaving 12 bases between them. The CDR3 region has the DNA TGTGCCAGCGTTGTGTCCAATAATCAGCCCCAGCATTTT. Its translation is CASVVSNNQPQHF.

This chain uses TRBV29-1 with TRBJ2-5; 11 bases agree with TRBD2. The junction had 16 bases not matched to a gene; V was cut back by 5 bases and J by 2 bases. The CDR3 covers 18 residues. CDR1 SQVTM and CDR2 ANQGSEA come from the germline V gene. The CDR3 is CSVRLVAGGPGRQETQYF. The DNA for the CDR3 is TGCAGCGTTCGTTTGGTAGCGGGAGGGCCTGGTAGGCAAGAGACCCAGTACTTC. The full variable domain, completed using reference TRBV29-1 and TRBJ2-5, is SAVISQKPSRDICQRGTSLTIQCQVDSQVTMMFWYRQQPGQSLTLIATANQGSEATYESGFVIDKFPISRPNLTFSTLTVSNMSPEDSSIYLCSVRLVAGGPGRQETQYFGPGTRLLVL.

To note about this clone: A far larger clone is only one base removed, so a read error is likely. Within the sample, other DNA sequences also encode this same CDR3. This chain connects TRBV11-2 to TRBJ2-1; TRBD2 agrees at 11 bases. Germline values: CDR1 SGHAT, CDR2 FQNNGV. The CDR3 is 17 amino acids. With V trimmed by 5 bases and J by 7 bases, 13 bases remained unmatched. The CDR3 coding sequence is TGTGCCAGCAGCCACTTTCTGACTAGCGGGAATGCGAATGAGCAGTTCTTC. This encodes CASSHFLTSGNANEQFF. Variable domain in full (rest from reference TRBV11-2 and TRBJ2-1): EAGVAQSPRYKIIEKRQSVAFWCNPISGHATLYWYQQILGQGPKLLIQFQNNGVVDDSQLPKDRFSAERLKGVDSTLKIQPAKLEDSAVYLCASSHFLTSGNANEQFFGPGTRLTVL.

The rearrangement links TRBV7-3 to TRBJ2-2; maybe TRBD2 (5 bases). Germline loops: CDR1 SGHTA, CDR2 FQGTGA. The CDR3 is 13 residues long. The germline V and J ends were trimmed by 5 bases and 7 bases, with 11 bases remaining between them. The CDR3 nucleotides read TGTGCCAGCAGCCGACGAGGGATCGGGGAGCTGTTTTTT. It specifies CASSRRGIGELFF.

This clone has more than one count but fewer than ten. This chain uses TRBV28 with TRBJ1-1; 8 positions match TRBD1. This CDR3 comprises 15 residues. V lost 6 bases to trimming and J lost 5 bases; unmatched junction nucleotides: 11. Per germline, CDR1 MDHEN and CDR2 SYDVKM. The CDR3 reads CASRSPGGGWTEAFF. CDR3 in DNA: TGTGCCAGCAGGTCTCCAGGGGGCGGATGGACTGAAGCTTTCTTT.

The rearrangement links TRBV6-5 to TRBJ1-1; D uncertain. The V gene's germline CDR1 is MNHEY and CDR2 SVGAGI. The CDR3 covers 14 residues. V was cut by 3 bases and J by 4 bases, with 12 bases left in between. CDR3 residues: CASSYGGRGTEAFF. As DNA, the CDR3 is TGTGCCAGCAGTTATGGCGGGAGAGGCACTGAAGCTTTCTTT.